Sequencing of this TCR beta chain was carried out in a study of T cells in Graves' hyperthyroidism and ophthalmopathy. This clonotype was seen ten or more times. Using RNA transcripts as the source, TCR beta CDR3 regions were amplified. HTBI primers were used for first-round RT-PCR of the TCR CDR3. TCRdb processed the multiplex PCR reads anew with MiXCR; each CDR3 protein has one entry. The data contain under 650,000 distinct CDR3 sequences, roughly 16% of them seen just once; the ten biggest clones take up about 3.8%. Hyperthyroidism in the patients, aged 18 to 65, was newly diagnosed and under 2 months in duration. Orbital computed tomography and thyroid ultrasound, together with serum TRAb and thyroxine and clinical symptoms, were used for diagnoses. Trimming took off 5 bases at V and 1 base at J, with 14 bases between the two ends. The CDR3 runs to 15 residues. Germline V gives CDR1 SGHTA, CDR2 FQGNSA.

Input material: blood. This rearrangement joins TRBV7-2 to TRBJ2-5; D possibly corresponds to TRBD1 (6 bases). The sequence came from a woman in her twenties or thirties with Graves' hyperthyroidism. The CDR3 region is CASSLSGTIQETQYF. CDR3 nucleotides: TGTGCCAGCAGCCTCTCCGGGACAATCCAAGAGACCCAGTACTTC.